Below, 22 T cell receptor beta chains from the same sample are listed, as sequenced in a study of blood T cell repertoires in COVID-19. The data were produced by immunoSEQ multiplex PCR, yet TCRdb's version contains in-frame clones alone and is incomplete. The table has almost 350,000 clones, about nine tenths seen once. Material: PBMCs or T cells enriched from blood (not recorded which). The receptors were gathered from a woman in her twenties or thirties who had been exposed to COVID-19.

The chain links TRBV19 to TRBJ1-1; D unclear. This CDR3 region has 13 residues. Germline lookup yields CDR1 LNHDA and CDR2 SQIVND (reference sequence). V was clipped by 5 bases and J by 0 bases, with 7 bases between them. For the CDR3, the DNA is TGTGCCAGTAGTCGGTCGATGAACACTGAAGCTTTCTTT. This gives the protein CASSRSMNTEAFF. Combining the CDR3 with reference TRBV19 and TRBJ1-1 gives the whole variable domain DGGITQSPKYLFRKEGQNVTLSCEQNLNHDAMYWYRQDPGQGLRLIYYSQIVNDFQKGDIAEGYSVSREKKESFPLTVTSAQKNPTAFYLCASSRSMNTEAFFGQGTRLTVV.

J is TRBJ2-2 and V is TRBV3-1 (or the pseudogene TRBV3-2); D is ambiguous. Germline V gene lookup returns CDR1 LGHDT and CDR2 YNNKEL (reference sequence). V lost 1 base to trimming and J lost 3 bases, with 18 bases between them. The CDR3 extends over 18 amino acids. DNA of the CDR3: TGTGCCAGCAGCCAAGTTCGCCTGTTCCAGGTTTACACCGGGGAGCTGTTTTTT. As protein: CASSQVRLFQVYTGELFF.

This clone was observed a single time. The chain combines TRBV29-1 with TRBJ1-2; possibly TRBD1 for D (5 bases). CDR1 is SQVTM and CDR2 is ANQGSEA in the germline V gene. V was trimmed by 0 bases and J by 9 bases, leaving 14 bases between them. CDR3 size: 13 residues. In DNA form, the CDR3 reads TGCAGCGTTGAAGAGGGTCAGGGTAGAAGCTACACCTTC. It codes for CSVEEGQGRSYTF. Supplemented by reference TRBV29-1 and TRBJ1-2, the full variable domain reads SAVISQKPSRDICQRGTSLTIQCQVDSQVTMMFWYRQQPGQSLTLIATANQGSEATYESGFVIDKFPISRPNLTFSTLTVSNMSPEDSSIYLCSVEEGQGRSYTFGSGTRLTVV.

This rearrangement joins TRBV5-1 to TRBJ1-4; D not resolved. The ends were cut back, 0 bases at V and 4 bases at J, with 13 bases in the middle. This CDR3 has 16 amino acids. Germline V gives CDR1 SGHRS, CDR2 YFSETQ. The CDR3 bases are TGCGCCAGCAGCTTGGATCGGGGAGCCATTAATGAAAAACTGTTTTTT. Translating it yields CASSLDRGAINEKLFF.

The gene calls are TRBV7-3 and TRBJ2-3; 10 bases match TRBD2. With 5 bases clipped from V and 0 bases from J, the junction kept 14 bases outside the gene matches. CDR3 length: 19 amino acids. Germline values: CDR1 SGHTA, CDR2 FQGTGA. The CDR3 here is CASSDGLAVLRGSTDTQYF. The CDR3 region has the DNA TGTGCCAGCAGCGATGGACTAGCGGTCTTACGAGGTAGCACAGATACGCAGTATTTT.

This rearrangement joins TRBV27 to TRBJ2-3, with TRBD2 matching over 15 bases. Trimming took 5 bases from V and 0 from J; bases not matched to a gene: 15. This CDR3 spans 21 amino acids. Germline V CDR1 and CDR2: MNHEY, SMNVEV (reference sequence). DNA for the CDR3: TGTGCCAGCAGTCGAATCGGACTAGCGGGAGGGAAAATATCAAGCACAGATACGCAGTATTTT. This translates into CASSRIGLAGGKISSTDTQYF.

The V gene is TRBV5-4, the J gene TRBJ1-2, with D possibly TRBD1 on 5 matching bases. The V end was cut by 7 bases, the J end by 2 bases, with 12 bases between. From germline, CDR1 is SGHNT and CDR2 YYREEE (reference sequence). The CDR3 runs 13 residues. The CDR3 reads CASRDSPNYGYTF. The DNA for the CDR3 is TGTGCCAGCCGCGACAGCCCAAACTATGGCTACACCTTC.

This clone was observed a handful of times. The CDR3 DNA sequence: TGCGCCAGCAGCCAAGAGGTCCCCGGGGGGGGGAATCAGCCCCAGCATTTT. Residues: CASSQEVPGGGNQPQHF. The chain employs TRBV4-1 and TRBJ1-5; the D gene is possibly TRBD1 (5 bases). V was cut by 0 bases and J by 4 bases, with 16 bases left in between. CDR1 and CDR2 (germline): MGHRA, YSYEKL. The CDR3 covers 17 residues.

The genes are TRBV27 and TRBJ2-5; tentatively, D is TRBD2 (5 bases). The CDR3 length is 14 residues. Germline V gene data show CDR1 as MNHEY and CDR2 as SMNVEV (reference sequence). The CDR3 sequence is CAGEGMGIRETQYF. The CDR3 DNA reads as TGTGCGGGTGAGGGCATGGGGATAAGGGAGACCCAGTACTTC.

The CDR3 bases are TGTGCCAGCAGCGTAGCAGGCGCAGAACAAGAGACCCAGTACTTC. Its protein is CASSVAGAEQETQYF. The rearrangement joins TRBV9 to TRBJ2-5; no reliable D call. This CDR3 spans 15 amino acids. CDR1 and CDR2 (germline): SGDLS, YYNGEE. The V and J ends lost 0 bases and 2 bases respectively, with 11 bases between them. Full variable domain (outside the CDR3, taken from reference TRBV9 and TRBJ2-5): DSGVTQTPKHLITATGQRVTLRCSPRSGDLSVYWYQQSLDQGLQFLIQYYNGEERAKGNILERFSAQQFPDLHSELNLSSLELGDSALYFCASSVAGAEQETQYFGPGTRLLVL.

The rearrangement links TRBV5-1 to TRBJ1-2; a possible D gene is TRBD1 (5 bases). The CDR3 extends over 13 amino acids. Trimming left V 0 bases short and J 8 bases short, with 11 bases between. Germline CDR1 SGHRS, CDR2 YFSETQ. In nucleotides, the CDR3 is TGCGCCAGCAGCTTGGGGGACGGGAGAGGCTACACCTTC. Its translation: CASSLGDGRGYTF.

This chain links TRBV5-1 with TRBJ2-5; TRBD2 aligns across 8 bases. Germline values: CDR1 SGHRS, CDR2 YFSETQ. The CDR3 covers 15 residues. Trimming cost V 4 bases and J 2 bases; bases outside gene matches: 7. CDR3 loop: CASSGGVAGQETQYF. DNA for the CDR3: TGCGCCAGCAGCGGGGGGGTAGCGGGACAAGAGACCCAGTACTTC.

V is TRBV28 and J is TRBJ2-4; a possible D gene is TRBD2 (5 bases). This CDR3 is built from 14 residues. Trimming shortened V by 3 bases and J by 2 bases, and 8 bases separated the two germline ends. Germline CDR1 is MDHEN and CDR2 is SYDVKM. The CDR3 reads CASSFAGPKNIQYF. Written as DNA, the CDR3 is TGTGCCAGCAGTTTTGCGGGTCCCAAAAACATTCAGTACTTC.

CDR3 coding DNA: TGTGCCAGCAGCTTAATCGGGAACACTGAAGCTTTCTTT. It specifies CASSLIGNTEAFF. The rearrangement links TRBV7-8 to TRBJ1-1; the D is unclear. Germline V lookup: CDR1 SGHVS, CDR2 FQNEAQ. Trimming cost V 2 bases and J 1 base, with 5 bases left between them. The CDR3 has 13 amino acids.

The chain carries TRBV9 and TRBJ1-4, with D possibly TRBD1 on 6 matching bases. Germline values: CDR1 SGDLS, CDR2 YYNGEE. V lost 3 bases and J lost 4, with 7 bases in between. The CDR3 is made up of 13 amino acids. CDR3 loop: CASSGTDNEKLFF. In DNA form, the CDR3 reads TGTGCCAGCAGCGGGACAGATAATGAAAAACTGTTTTTT.

The chain couples TRBV3-1 (or the pseudogene TRBV3-2) to TRBJ1-4; D is unresolved. V was shortened by 0 bases and J by 8 bases, with 13 bases between the two germline ends. Germline V gives CDR1 LGHDT, CDR2 YNNKEL (reference sequence). The CDR3 has 15 amino acids. Here the CDR3 DNA reads TGTGCCAGCAGCCAAGATACGACTCTAAAAGAAAAACTGTTTTTT. It codes for CASSQDTTLKEKLFF.

The rearrangement uses TRBV27 and TRBJ2-4; 7 nucleotides line up with TRBD1. V shed 5 bases and J 0 bases; nucleotides not matched to a gene: 19. The CDR3 runs 20 residues. The germline V gene has CDR1 MNHEY and CDR2 SMNVEV (reference sequence). The CDR3 spells CASSMDRRGAVNLAKNIQYF. Here the CDR3 DNA reads TGTGCCAGCAGTATGGACAGGAGAGGGGCGGTTAATCTAGCCAAAAACATTCAGTACTTC.

The chain has TRBV28 and TRBJ1-5; D is unresolved. Between the trimmed V and J ends, which lost 5 bases and 11 bases, there was a span of 10 bases. The germline V gene has CDR1 MDHEN and CDR2 SYDVKM. This CDR3 is 11 amino acids long. The CDR3 DNA follows: TGTGCCAGCAGTCTCACAGATACCCAGCATTTT. Its translation is CASSLTDTQHF. Supplemented by reference TRBV28 and TRBJ1-5, the full variable domain reads DVKVTQSSRYLVKRTGEKVFLECVQDMDHENMFWYRQDPGLGLRLIYFSYDVKMKEKGDIPEGYSVSREKKERFSLILESASTNQTSMYLCASSLTDTQHFGDGTRLSIL.

DNA for the CDR3: TGTGCCAGCAGGGATCCCGGGGAGACCCAGTACTTC. Its translation is CASRDPGETQYF. The rearrangement uses TRBV25-1 and TRBJ2-5; D call uncertain. The CDR3 loop spans 12 amino acids. V was cut by 6 bases and J by 5 bases, with 10 bases left in between. Germline V gene sequence: CDR1 MGHDK, CDR2 SYGVNS.

This sequence joins TRBV28 and TRBJ1-2; a weak D match, TRBD1 (5 bases). The length of the CDR3 is 13 residues. Germline V gene sequence: CDR1 MDHEN, CDR2 SYDVKM. The V end lost 6 bases, the J end lost 3 bases, and 11 bases lay between the germline ends. The CDR3 region has the DNA TGTGCCAGCAGCGGGCAGGGCTACTATGGCTACACCTTC. As protein: CASSGQGYYGYTF.

The chain is built from TRBV10-3 and TRBJ1-4, with a tentative D call TRBD1 (5 bases). Germline CDR1 and CDR2: ENHRY and SYGVKD. The CDR3 has 17 amino acids. Between the trimmed V and J ends, which lost 0 bases and 8 bases, there was a span of 19 bases. CDR3 protein: CAISESGGARSWEKLFF. Here the CDR3 DNA reads TGTGCCATCAGTGAGTCGGGGGGTGCCCGGTCCTGGGAAAAACTGTTTTTT.

This rearrangement joins TRBV19 to TRBJ1-6; 9 bases are a match to TRBD1. The germline CDR1 and CDR2 sequences are LNHDA and SQIVND (reference sequence). CDR3 length equals 12 residues. Trimming cost V 3 bases and J 12 bases; bases outside gene matches: 0. The CDR3 sequence is CASSMGQGPLHF. CDR3 sequence (DNA): TGTGCCAGTAGTATGGGACAGGGACCCCTCCACTTT.